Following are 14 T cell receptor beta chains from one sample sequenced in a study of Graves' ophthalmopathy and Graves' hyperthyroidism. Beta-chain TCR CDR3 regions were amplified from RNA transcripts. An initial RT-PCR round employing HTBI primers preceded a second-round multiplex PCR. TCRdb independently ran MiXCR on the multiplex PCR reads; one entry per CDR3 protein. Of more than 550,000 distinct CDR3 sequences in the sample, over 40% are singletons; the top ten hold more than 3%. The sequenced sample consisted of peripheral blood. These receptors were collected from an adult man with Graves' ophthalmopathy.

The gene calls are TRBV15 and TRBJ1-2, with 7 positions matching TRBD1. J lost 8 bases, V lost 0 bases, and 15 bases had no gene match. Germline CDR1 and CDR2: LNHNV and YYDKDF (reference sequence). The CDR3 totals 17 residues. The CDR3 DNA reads TGTGCCACCAGCAGAGATCAAGGGGCAGGGGGTAAGGCGGGCTACACCTTC. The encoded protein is CATSRDQGAGGKAGYTF.

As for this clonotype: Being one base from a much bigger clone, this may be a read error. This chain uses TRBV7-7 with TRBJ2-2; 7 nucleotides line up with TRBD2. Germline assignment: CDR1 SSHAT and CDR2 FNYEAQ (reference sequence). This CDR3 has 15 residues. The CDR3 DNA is TGTGCCAGCAGCCGGGGGGTGGCGAACGCCGGGGAGCTGTTTTTT. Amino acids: CASSRGVANAGELFF.

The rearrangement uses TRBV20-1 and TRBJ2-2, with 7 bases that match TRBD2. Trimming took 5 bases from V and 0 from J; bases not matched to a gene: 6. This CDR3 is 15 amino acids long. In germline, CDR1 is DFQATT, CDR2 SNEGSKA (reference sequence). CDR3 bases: TGCAGTGCTCCTCTAGCGGACGCGAACACCGGGGAGCTGTTTTTT. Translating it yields CSAPLADANTGELFF.

Written as DNA, the CDR3 is TGTGCCACCGCGGAACGGGGGAACACTGAAAAACTGTTTTTT. Translating it yields CATAERGNTEKLFF. The rearrangement links TRBV19 to TRBJ1-4; maybe TRBD1 (5 bases). Trimming took 10 bases from V and 7 from J, leaving 19 bases between them. Germline-derived CDR1 and CDR2 are LNHDA and SQIVND (reference sequence). This CDR3 spans 14 amino acids.

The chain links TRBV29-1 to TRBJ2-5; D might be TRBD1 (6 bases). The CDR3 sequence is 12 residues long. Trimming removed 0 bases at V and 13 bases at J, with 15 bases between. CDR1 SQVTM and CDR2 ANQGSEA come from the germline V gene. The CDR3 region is CSVEDGARGLYF. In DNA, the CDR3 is TGCAGCGTTGAAGACGGGGCCAGGGGCTTGTACTTC.

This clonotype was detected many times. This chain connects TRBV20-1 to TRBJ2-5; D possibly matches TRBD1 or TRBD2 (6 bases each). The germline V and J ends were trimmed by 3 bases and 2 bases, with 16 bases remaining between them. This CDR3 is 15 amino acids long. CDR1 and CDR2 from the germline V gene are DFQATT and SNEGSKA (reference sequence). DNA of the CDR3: TGCAGTGCTAGCGCCGATCGCGGGACACAAGAGACCCAGTACTTC. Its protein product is CSASADRGTQETQYF.

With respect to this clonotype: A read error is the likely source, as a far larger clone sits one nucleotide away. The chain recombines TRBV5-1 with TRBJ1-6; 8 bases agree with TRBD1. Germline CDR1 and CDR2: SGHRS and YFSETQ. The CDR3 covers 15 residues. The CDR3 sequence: CAGSPGTGGNSPLHF. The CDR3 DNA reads TGCGCCGGCAGCCCAGGGACAGGCGGAAATTCACCCCTCCACTTT.

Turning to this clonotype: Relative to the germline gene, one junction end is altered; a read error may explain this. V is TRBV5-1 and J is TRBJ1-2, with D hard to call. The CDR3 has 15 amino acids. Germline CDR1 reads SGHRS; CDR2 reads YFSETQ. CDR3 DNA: TGCGCCCGCAGCTTAGTCAGAGACTCACTCTATGGCTACACCTTC. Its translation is CARSLVRDSLYGYTF.

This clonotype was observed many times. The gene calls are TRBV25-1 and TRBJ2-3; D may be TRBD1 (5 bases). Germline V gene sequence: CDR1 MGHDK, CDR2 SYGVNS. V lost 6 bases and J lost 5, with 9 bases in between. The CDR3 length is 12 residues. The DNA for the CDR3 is TGTGCCAGCAGCAGGGATGTAGATACGCAGTATTTT. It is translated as CASSRDVDTQYF. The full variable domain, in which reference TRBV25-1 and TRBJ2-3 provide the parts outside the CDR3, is EADIYQTPRYLVIGTGKKITLECSQTMGHDKMYWYQQDPGMELHLIHYSYGVNSTEKGDLSSESTVSRIRTEHFPLTLESARPSHTSQYLCASSRDVDTQYFGPGTRLTVL.

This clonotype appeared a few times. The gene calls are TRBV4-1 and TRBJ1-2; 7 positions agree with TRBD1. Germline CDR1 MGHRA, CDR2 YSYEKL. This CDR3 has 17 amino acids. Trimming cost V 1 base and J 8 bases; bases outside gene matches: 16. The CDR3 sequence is CASSQARGTEVYEGYTF. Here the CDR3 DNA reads TGCGCCAGCAGCCAAGCTCGCGGGACAGAAGTCTATGAAGGCTACACCTTC.

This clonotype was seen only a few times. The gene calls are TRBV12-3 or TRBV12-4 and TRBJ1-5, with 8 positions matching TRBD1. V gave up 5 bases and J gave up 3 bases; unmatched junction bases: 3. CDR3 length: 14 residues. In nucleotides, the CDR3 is TGTGCCAGCAGTATGGGACAGGCCAATCAGCCCCAGCATTTT. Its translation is CASSMGQANQPQHF.

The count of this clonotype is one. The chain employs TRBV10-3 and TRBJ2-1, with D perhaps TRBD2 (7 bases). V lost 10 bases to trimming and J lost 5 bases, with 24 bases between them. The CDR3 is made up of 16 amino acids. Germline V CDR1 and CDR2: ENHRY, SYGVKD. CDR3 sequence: CASGGHSGGENNEQFF. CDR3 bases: TGTGCCAGCGGGGGCCATAGTGGGGGGGAGAACAATGAGCAGTTCTTC.

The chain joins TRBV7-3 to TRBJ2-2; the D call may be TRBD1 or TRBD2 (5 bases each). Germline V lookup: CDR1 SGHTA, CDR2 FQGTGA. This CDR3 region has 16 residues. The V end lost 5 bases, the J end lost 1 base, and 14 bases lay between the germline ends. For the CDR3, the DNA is TGTGCCAGCAGCCCCCGAGCGGACAAGAACACCGGGGAGCTGTTTTTT. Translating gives CASSPRADKNTGELFF.

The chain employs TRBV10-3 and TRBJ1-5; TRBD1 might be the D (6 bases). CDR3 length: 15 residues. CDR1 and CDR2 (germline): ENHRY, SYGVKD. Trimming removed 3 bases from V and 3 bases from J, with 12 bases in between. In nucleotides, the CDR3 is TGTGCCATCAGTGACAGGGGCCCTTCCAATCAGCCCCAGCATTTT. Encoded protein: CAISDRGPSNQPQHF.